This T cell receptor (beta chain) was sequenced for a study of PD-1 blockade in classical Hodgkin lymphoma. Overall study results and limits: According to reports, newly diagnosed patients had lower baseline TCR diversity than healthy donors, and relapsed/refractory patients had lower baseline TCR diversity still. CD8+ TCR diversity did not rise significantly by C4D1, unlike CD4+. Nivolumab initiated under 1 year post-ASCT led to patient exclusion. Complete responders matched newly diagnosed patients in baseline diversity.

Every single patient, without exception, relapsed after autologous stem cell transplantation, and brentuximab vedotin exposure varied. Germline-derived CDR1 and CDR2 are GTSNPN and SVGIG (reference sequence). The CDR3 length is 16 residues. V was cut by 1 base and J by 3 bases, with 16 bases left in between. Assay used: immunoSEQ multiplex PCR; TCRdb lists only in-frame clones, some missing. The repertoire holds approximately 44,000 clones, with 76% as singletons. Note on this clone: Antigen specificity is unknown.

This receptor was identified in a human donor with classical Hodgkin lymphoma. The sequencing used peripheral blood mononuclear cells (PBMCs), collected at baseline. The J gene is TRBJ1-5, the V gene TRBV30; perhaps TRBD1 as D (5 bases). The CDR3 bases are TGTGCCTGGAGTGAATGGGGCAGGGCGTACAATCAGCCCCAGCATTTT. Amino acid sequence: CAWSEWGRAYNQPQHF.